The source of this T cell receptor (beta chain) is a study of monozygotic twins with inflammatory bowel disease. Used for each TCR library was approximately 3.5 ug of total RNA. TCRalpha and TCRbeta cDNA was put through two nested PCRs of approximately 17 and 9 cycles. From the 5' RACE reads, TCRdb lists one entry per CDR3 protein and no DNA. This table lists about 440,000 distinct CDR3 sequences. Worth noting for this clonotype: The target antigen is unknown.

The CDR3 totals 14 residues. Germline loops: CDR1 MNHNS, CDR2 SASEGT. General study points: Repertoire likeness was no different across concordant and discordant twins, perhaps owing to restricted power.

The total RNA came straight from whole blood, and T cells were not sorted beforehand. The specimen was blood. The genes are TRBV6-1 and TRBJ1-5; without DNA, the TCRdb call of TRBD1 cannot be checked. This TCR was recovered from a human donor with ulcerative colitis or Crohn's disease, or a healthy co-twin of an affected twin (not recorded which). The CDR3 region is CASSGTGYGQPQHF.